This TCR beta chain was sequenced during a study of blood T cells in healthy people across ages. Findings and caveats of the study: Both naive CD4+ cell counts and diversity were greater in long-lived donors than in aged donors.

The CDR3 is made up of 16 amino acids. V gave up 0 bases and J gave up 4 bases; unmatched junction bases: 7. Germline loops: CDR1 DFQATT, CDR2 SNEGSKA (reference sequence). On this clonotype: The antigen remains undetermined.

Primed by a sample-barcoded 5' primer and a J-beta primer mix, a second PCR proceeded for 7 to 11 cycles. MiXCR, run by TCRdb on the 5' RACE reads, gives a single entry per CDR3 protein. Counted here are some 1.5 million distinct CDR3 sequences, under 55% occurring once; the ten biggest clones make up approximately 4.1%. Sequencing used blood. The J gene is TRBJ2-3, the V gene TRBV20-1; the match to TRBD2 covers 10 bases. The TCR originated in a woman between 18 and 29 years old in good health. The CDR3 reads CSARDFRLAGADTQYF. Written as DNA, the CDR3 is TGCAGTGCTAGAGATTTTCGGCTAGCGGGAGCAGATACGCAGTATTTT.